A single sample is the source of the 25 T cell receptor beta chains below, sequenced in a study of blood T cell repertoires in COVID-19. This table comes from immunoSEQ multiplex PCR, and its TCRdb copy is limited to in-frame clones, with some not included. The table records 250,000 to 300,000 clones, about 90% of them present only once. Sequencing was performed on peripheral blood. The receptor set was obtained from a woman in her thirties or forties who had recovered from COVID-19.

J is TRBJ2-7 and V is TRBV30; 11 nucleotides line up with TRBD1. Germline trimming cut 2 bases from V and 9 bases from J; bases unmatched to any gene: 6. This CDR3 has 13 amino acids. Germline CDR1 GTSNPN, CDR2 SVGIG (reference sequence). The DNA of the CDR3 is TGTGCCTGGAGTTTGGACAGGGGGCTGGGGCAGTACTTC. Translating it yields CAWSLDRGLGQYF.

The gene calls are TRBV30 and TRBJ1-1; 8 bases are a match to TRBD1. This CDR3 is 14 amino acids long. V trimming: 3 bases; J trimming: 4 bases; junction bases outside the gene matches: 7. Germline values: CDR1 GTSNPN, CDR2 SVGIG (reference sequence). CDR3 sequence: CAWSPFTGGTEAFF. Written as DNA, the CDR3 is TGTGCCTGGAGCCCTTTCACAGGGGGCACTGAAGCTTTCTTT.

This clone was detected only once. V usage is TRBV7-2 and J usage is TRBJ1-1; D uncertain. The CDR3 totals 14 residues. Looked up from germline, CDR1 is SGHTA and CDR2 is FQGNSA. V was pared by 9 bases and J by 9 bases, with 23 bases between. The CDR3 coding sequence is TGTGCCAGGCGAGATGTCGGGAAGACGGAAAAAGCTTTCTTT. Translation gives CARRDVGKTEKAFF.

The chain has TRBV5-8 and TRBJ1-4; D gene ambiguous. This CDR3 has 15 amino acids. Trimming removed 0 bases from V and 5 bases from J, with 11 bases in between. Per the germline V gene, CDR1 is SGHTS and CDR2 is YDEGEE. CDR3 sequence reads: CASSLGSSVNEKLFF. Here the CDR3 DNA reads TGTGCCAGCAGCTTGGGGTCTTCGGTGAATGAAAAACTGTTTTTT.

This clone was found once. The genes are TRBV24-1 and TRBJ2-3, with TRBD1 matching 9 bases. Germline lookup yields CDR1 KGHDR and CDR2 SFDVKD. This CDR3 spans 15 amino acids. V lost 4 bases to trimming and J lost 3 bases; unmatched junction nucleotides: 4. Here the CDR3 reads CATSDPDRGTDTQYF. In DNA form, the CDR3 reads TGTGCCACCAGTGACCCGGACAGGGGAACAGATACGCAGTATTTT.

The chain is built from TRBV29-1 and TRBJ2-3, with 9 bases matching TRBD2. Germline CDR1 is SQVTM and CDR2 is ANQGSEA. V shed 3 bases, J shed 10 bases, and the junction held 2 bases outside the gene matches. The CDR3 extends over 11 amino acids. CDR3 amino acids: CSVDLAGPQYF. In DNA form, the CDR3 reads TGCAGCGTTGACCTAGCGGGGCCGCAGTATTTT.

The CDR3 loop is CASSSTLGPLFTDTQYF. The CDR3 bases are TGTGCCAGTAGTTCCACGCTGGGGCCACTATTTACAGATACGCAGTATTTT. This sequence joins TRBV19 and TRBJ2-3; maybe TRBD1 (5 bases). Per germline, CDR1 LNHDA and CDR2 SQIVND (reference sequence). The CDR3 is made up of 17 amino acids. V was shortened by 5 bases and J by 3 bases, with 21 bases between the two germline ends.

V usage is TRBV30 and J usage is TRBJ1-5, with TRBD1 identical over 7 bases. Germline CDR1 GTSNPN, CDR2 SVGIG (reference sequence). This CDR3 has 17 amino acids. V lost 2 bases to trimming and J lost 1 base; unmatched junction nucleotides: 11. Here the CDR3 DNA reads TGTGCCTGGAGTACCCGGACAGGCCCCGCCAGCAATCAGCCCCAGCATTTT. Its protein product is CAWSTRTGPASNQPQHF.

The V call is TRBV29-1, the J call TRBJ1-2; no clear D gene. This CDR3 region has 13 residues. Germline V gene lookup returns CDR1 SQVTM and CDR2 ANQGSEA. Trimming left V 7 bases short and J 3 bases short, with 15 bases between. The CDR3 region has the DNA TGCAGCGCAATACCCGAGGTCGACTATGGCTACACCTTC. As protein: CSAIPEVDYGYTF.

The chain combines TRBV27 with TRBJ1-1; TRBD1 matches at 9 bases. The length of the CDR3 is 19 residues. Germline-derived CDR1 and CDR2 are MNHEY and SMNVEV (reference sequence). J lost 4 bases, V lost 4 bases, and 19 bases had no gene match. The CDR3 sequence is CASSYGTGWLGPGSTEAFF. Here the CDR3 DNA reads TGTGCCAGCAGTTACGGGACAGGGTGGTTGGGTCCGGGAAGCACTGAAGCTTTCTTT.

This chain uses TRBV18 with TRBJ1-1; D may be TRBD1 (5 bases). Germline V gene lookup returns CDR1 KGHSH and CDR2 LQKENI. The CDR3 has 13 residues. Between the trimmed V and J ends, which lost 3 bases and 5 bases, there was a span of 10 bases. CDR3: CASSPSRGTEAFF. As DNA, the CDR3 is TGTGCCAGCTCACCTTCAAGGGGAACTGAAGCTTTCTTT.

This clone was picked up a small number of times. Within the sample, other DNA sequences also encode this same CDR3. The rearrangement links TRBV7-9 to TRBJ1-5; 7 bases match TRBD1. The CDR3 covers 11 residues. The junction had 1 base not matched to a gene; V was cut back by 5 bases and J by 9 bases. CDR1 SEHNR and CDR2 FQNEAQ come from the germline V gene (reference sequence). CDR3 DNA: TGTGCCAGCAGCCCAGGGGGGCCCCAGCATTTT. Amino acids: CASSPGGPQHF.

The CDR3 bases are TGTGCCAGCAGTCGGGGGACTAGCGTTGCAGATACGCAGTATTTT. Encoded protein: CASSRGTSVADTQYF. The rearrangement joins TRBV6-5 to TRBJ2-3; 10 bases match TRBD2. This CDR3 contains 15 residues. Germline trimming cut 5 bases from V and 4 bases from J; bases unmatched to any gene: 6. Germline V gene lookup returns CDR1 MNHEY and CDR2 SVGAGI.

This clone came up once. This rearrangement joins TRBV7-6 to TRBJ1-5, with D hard to call. Trimming shortened V by 0 bases and J by 0 bases, and 6 bases separated the two germline ends. Per the germline V gene, CDR1 is SGHVS and CDR2 is FNYEAQ. This CDR3 has 15 amino acids. CDR3 sequence: CASSLAAYSNQPQHF. The CDR3, as DNA: TGTGCCAGCAGCTTAGCCGCGTATAGCAATCAGCCCCAGCATTTT. Complete variable domain (other parts from reference TRBV7-6 and TRBJ1-5): GAGVSQSPRYKVTKRGQDVALRCDPISGHVSLYWYRQALGQGPEFLTYFNYEAQQDKSGLPNDRFSAERPEGSISTLTIQRTEQRDSAMYRCASSLAAYSNQPQHFGDGTRLSIL.

This clone was seen a few times. Written as DNA, the CDR3 is TGCGCCAGCAGCAAACAGTTTAACTATGGCTACACCTTC. Translated, it gives CASSKQFNYGYTF. The rearrangement links TRBV5-1 to TRBJ1-2; D remains unclear. V was clipped by 4 bases and J by 1 base, with 8 bases between them. The CDR3 contains 13 residues. Germline V gives CDR1 SGHRS, CDR2 YFSETQ.

With regard to this clone: The DNA is left out, because the CDR3 cannot be placed on it with certainty; the CDR3 is given as TCRdb lists it. The CDR3 reads CASSQLTRTPGSCFF. The rearrangement links TRBV6-5 to TRBJ2-2; TRBD2, as called in the table, went unchecked against the DNA. The germline CDR1 and CDR2 sequences are MNHEY and SVGAGI. Inclusive of both ends, the CDR3 amounts to 15 amino acids.

V gene TRBV27 combines with J gene TRBJ2-5, with D possibly being TRBD2 (6 bases). CDR1 and CDR2 from the germline V gene are MNHEY and SMNVEV (reference sequence). The CDR3 length is 13 residues. Trimming removed 5 bases at V and 5 bases at J, with 12 bases between. CDR3 nucleotides: TGTGCCAGCAGTGCGACTAGGTGGGAGACCCAGTACTTC. Its protein is CASSATRWETQYF.

The V call is TRBV19, the J call TRBJ1-1; D is unclear. Trimming took 4 bases from V and 0 from J, leaving 6 bases between them. The CDR3 sequence is 13 residues long. From germline, CDR1 is LNHDA and CDR2 SQIVND (reference sequence). This CDR3 reads CASSTTMNTEAFF. CDR3 coding DNA: TGTGCCAGTAGTACGACAATGAACACTGAAGCTTTCTTT.

This clone appeared a single time. This chain links TRBV7-8 with TRBJ1-2; D uncertain. Trimming stripped 1 base from V and 3 bases from J, with 9 bases between. This CDR3 spans 14 amino acids. Germline values: CDR1 SGHVS, CDR2 FQNEAQ. In nucleotides, the CDR3 is TGTGCCAGCAGCTTAGGTGCGTTCGACTATGGCTACACCTTC. It specifies CASSLGAFDYGYTF.

V and J are TRBV28 and TRBJ2-5; tentative D call: TRBD1 (7 bases). The germline gives CDR1 MDHEN, CDR2 SYDVKM. The CDR3 runs 13 residues. Trimming shortened V by 5 bases and J by 5 bases, and 12 bases separated the two germline ends. CDR3 sequence reads: CASSIQGRETQYF. The CDR3 DNA follows: TGTGCCAGCAGTATACAGGGGAGGGAGACCCAGTACTTC.

The rearrangement joins TRBV9 to TRBJ1-5, with D maybe TRBD1 (6 bases). CDR3 length: 15 amino acids. The ends were cut back, 3 bases at V and 7 bases at J, with 17 bases in the middle. Germline CDR1 and CDR2: SGDLS and YYNGEE. The CDR3 bases are TGTGCCAGCAGCGACCTGACAGGTCTAGGGCAGCCCCAGCATTTT. This translates into CASSDLTGLGQPQHF. Together with reference TRBV9 and TRBJ1-5, the CDR3 gives the full variable domain: DSGVTQTPKHLITATGQRVTLRCSPRSGDLSVYWYQQSLDQGLQFLIQYYNGEERAKGNILERFSAQQFPDLHSELNLSSLELGDSALYFCASSDLTGLGQPQHFGDGTRLSIL.

The chain joins TRBV10-1 to TRBJ2-3, with D possibly being TRBD2 (6 bases). The CDR3 has 14 residues. Germline CDR1 is WNHNN and CDR2 is SYGVQD (reference sequence). V gave up 7 bases and J gave up 0 bases, with 11 bases separating them. The CDR3 loop reads CASNAGTSTDTQYF. The CDR3 DNA reads TGCGCCAGCAATGCGGGGACTAGCACAGATACGCAGTATTTT.

The rearrangement joins TRBV9 to TRBJ2-1; possibly TRBD1 for D (5 bases). The CDR3 runs to 15 residues. Germline V gene lookup returns CDR1 SGDLS and CDR2 YYNGEE. V was clipped by 0 bases and J by 8 bases, with 15 bases between them. The CDR3 loop is CASSVDGAWVDEQFF. The CDR3 DNA reads as TGTGCCAGCAGCGTAGATGGGGCCTGGGTGGATGAGCAGTTCTTC.

The gene calls are TRBV1 and TRBJ2-7; the D call TRBD1 from the table was never checked on the DNA. TRBV1 is noted as a pseudogene. The CDR3 runs 18 residues. The CDR3 DNA is TGCACCAGCAGCCAAGGGGACAGGGGGGAAATGGGCTCCTACGAGCAGTACTTC. This gives the protein CTSSQGDRGEMGSYEQYF.

This clone has only a few counts. The rearrangement links TRBV5-1 to TRBJ2-5; D is unclear. This CDR3 has 14 amino acids. Trimming cost V 0 bases and J 0 bases, with 6 bases left between them. In germline, CDR1 is SGHRS, CDR2 YFSETQ. The CDR3 region is CASSLDAYQETQYF. The DNA of the CDR3 is TGCGCCAGCAGCTTGGACGCGTACCAAGAGACCCAGTACTTC.